The 13 T cell receptor beta chains below come from one sample, sequenced in a study of shared clonotypes between healthy human individuals. The protocol was immunoSEQ multiplex PCR, while the TCRdb copy is restricted to in-frame clones and leaves out a portion. The sample lists 2 million or so clones, about 95% occurring once. CD45RO-negative, CCR7-positively selected cells formed the naive CD8 fraction, excluding terminally differentiated effector memory CD45RA+ cells. Sequenced material: naive CD8+ T cells sorted from blood. All receptors derive from a man in his late teens or twenties in good health.

The J gene is TRBJ2-7, the V gene TRBV2; either TRBD1 or TRBD2 may fit D (6 bases each). CDR3 size: 12 residues. V lost 5 bases and J lost 7, with 12 bases in between. Germline V gene data show CDR1 as SNHLY and CDR2 as FYNNEI. In DNA, the CDR3 is TGTGCCAGCAGTATCCTAGGGGGGGAGCAGTACTTC. Its protein product is CASSILGGEQYF. Complete variable domain (other parts from reference TRBV2 and TRBJ2-7): EPEVTQTPSHQVTQMGQEVILRCVPISNHLYFYWYRQILGQKVEFLVSFYNNEISEKSEIFDDQFSVERPDGSNFTLKIRSTKLEDSAMYFCASSILGGEQYFGPGTRLTVT.

DNA for the CDR3: TGCGCCAGCAGCTTGGTGGACAGGGGCCTGAACACCGGGGAGCTGTTTTTT. Residues: CASSLVDRGLNTGELFF. The rearrangement uses TRBV5-1 and TRBJ2-2; 9 positions agree with TRBD1. Germline-derived CDR1 and CDR2 are SGHRS and YFSETQ. The CDR3 runs to 17 residues. The trim removed 0 bases at V and 1 base at J, leaving 4 bases unmatched.

The rearrangement joins TRBV11-3 to TRBJ2-1, with 12 bases that match TRBD2. Germline CDR1 SGHNT, CDR2 YENEEA. The J segment lost 8 bases and the V segment lost 4 bases, leaving 12 bases of the junction unmatched. The CDR3 contains 17 residues. CDR3 residues: CASSSGGLAGGVDEQFF. CDR3 nucleotide sequence: TGTGCCAGCAGCTCAGGAGGTCTAGCGGGAGGGGTCGATGAGCAGTTCTTC.

As to this clone: Other DNA sequences in the same sample also yield this CDR3. The chain links TRBV7-9 to TRBJ2-5; D is undetermined. Germline V gene sequence: CDR1 SEHNR, CDR2 FQNEAQ (reference sequence). Trimming pared 1 base from V and 2 bases from J, leaving 5 bases between. The CDR3 covers 13 residues. For the CDR3, the DNA is TGTGCCAGCAGCTTAGAGGGACAAGAGACCCAGTACTTC. Encoded protein: CASSLEGQETQYF. Supplemented by reference TRBV7-9 and TRBJ2-5, the full variable domain reads DTGVSQNPRHKITKRGQNVTFRCDPISEHNRLYWYRQTLGQGPEFLTYFQNEAQLEKSRLLSDRFSAERPKGSFSTLEIQRTEQGDSAMYLCASSLEGQETQYFGPGTRLLVL.

This chain connects TRBV28 to TRBJ2-7; D is unclear. CDR1 MDHEN and CDR2 SYDVKM come from the germline V gene. This CDR3 spans 15 amino acids. Trimming took 2 bases from V and 0 from J, leaving 11 bases between them. The chain's CDR3 is CASSLEAGSSYEQYF. The CDR3 bases are TGTGCCAGCAGTTTAGAGGCAGGAAGCTCCTACGAGCAGTACTTC.

The chain links TRBV5-6 to TRBJ2-1, with D possibly being TRBD2 (5 bases). The length of the CDR3 is 14 residues. V was pared by 2 bases and J by 1 base, with 7 bases between. Per germline, CDR1 SGHDT and CDR2 YYEEEE. This chain's CDR3 is CASSLLGSYNEQFF. Here the CDR3 DNA reads TGTGCCAGCAGCTTACTAGGGTCCTACAATGAGCAGTTCTTC.

The CDR3 nucleotides read TGCAGCGTCCTGACAGGGGGGGAATACGAGCAGTACTTC. Its translation is CSVLTGGEYEQYF. The chain combines TRBV29-1 with TRBJ2-7, with 9 nucleotides matching TRBD1. J gave up 4 bases and V 6 bases, and 7 bases lay outside the gene matches. Germline CDR1 is SQVTM and CDR2 is ANQGSEA. This CDR3 comprises 13 residues.

About this clone: Other DNA sequences from this sample encode an identical CDR3 as well. The rearrangement joins TRBV19 to TRBJ1-5; D is unclear. The CDR3 consists of 13 residues. In germline, CDR1 is LNHDA, CDR2 SQIVND (reference sequence). Between the trimmed V and J ends, which lost 5 bases and 2 bases, there was a span of 7 bases. CDR3 protein: CASSAGGNQPQHF. CDR3 nucleotide sequence: TGTGCCAGTAGTGCTGGTGGCAATCAGCCCCAGCATTTT.

This chain links TRBV2 with TRBJ2-7, with D possibly matching TRBD2 (6 bases). V dropped 6 bases and J dropped 0 bases, with 9 bases sitting between them. The length of the CDR3 is 13 residues. CDR1 is SNHLY, CDR2 FYNNEI, per germline. CDR3 amino acids: CASSLSGSYEQYF. CDR3 coding DNA: TGTGCCAGCAGCCTTAGCGGCTCCTACGAGCAGTACTTC.

The V call is TRBV6-5, the J call TRBJ1-2, with D perhaps matching TRBD1 (5 bases). V dropped 1 base and J dropped 2 bases, with 8 bases sitting between them. Germline V gene lookup returns CDR1 MNHEY and CDR2 SVGAGI. CDR3 length: 14 amino acids. The CDR3 reads CASSYWGDNYGYTF. The CDR3 nucleotides are TGTGCCAGCAGTTACTGGGGGGACAACTATGGCTACACCTTC.

The rearrangement uses TRBV11-2 and TRBJ1-4, with 8 nucleotides matching TRBD1. Germline CDR1 reads SGHAT; CDR2 reads FQNNGV. The CDR3 covers 14 residues. After removal of 6 bases from V and 6 bases from J, the junction contained 6 bases not matched to a gene. Here the CDR3 reads CASSPGGADEKLFF. In DNA, the CDR3 is TGTGCCAGCAGTCCAGGGGGCGCGGATGAAAAACTGTTTTTT.

This clone was found a few times. The CDR3 does not end in the conserved phenylalanine or tryptophan, so this is likely a read error. The rearrangement joins TRBV6-1 to TRBJ1-6; D uncertain. The V gene's germline CDR1 is MNHNS and CDR2 SASEGT. Trimming removed 5 bases at V and 5 bases at J, with 13 bases between. The CDR3 spans 15 residues. In DNA form, the CDR3 reads TGTGCCAGCAGTACCATGGGCAGCCATAATTCACCCCTCCACCTT. It codes for CASSTMGSHNSPLHL.

This chain joins TRBV5-1 and TRBJ2-7; the D is unclear. Germline lookup yields CDR1 SGHRS and CDR2 YFSETQ. The length of the CDR3 is 15 residues. Trimming pared 0 bases from V and 0 bases from J, leaving 10 bases between. CDR3 protein: CASSLEWRSSYEQYF. DNA for the CDR3: TGCGCCAGCAGCTTGGAATGGCGGAGCTCCTACGAGCAGTACTTC.